This T cell receptor (beta chain) was obtained from a study of T cell responses to AZD1222 COVID-19 vaccine. Study results and caveats: Recipients of two AZD1222 doses showed rising Spike-specific TCR breadth and depth.

This clone appeared once. What it recognizes is unknown. V shed 10 bases, J shed 9 bases, and the junction held 18 bases outside the gene matches. This CDR3 spans 16 amino acids. Germline V gene data show CDR1 as LNHDA and CDR2 as SQIVND (reference sequence). TCRdb's copy holds only in-frame clones and misses some; the assay was immunoSEQ multiplex PCR. The data show 90,000 to 150,000 clones, approximately 91% seen once. The source is an adult in good health. The source material was peripheral blood, sampled on day 0 of AZD1222 vaccination. V is TRBV19 and J is TRBJ2-1; 10 bases map to TRBD2. This chain's CDR3 is CATRRGTSAFSGEQFF. The CDR3 DNA is TGTGCCACCAGGAGGGGGACTAGCGCCTTCAGCGGTGAGCAGTTCTTC.